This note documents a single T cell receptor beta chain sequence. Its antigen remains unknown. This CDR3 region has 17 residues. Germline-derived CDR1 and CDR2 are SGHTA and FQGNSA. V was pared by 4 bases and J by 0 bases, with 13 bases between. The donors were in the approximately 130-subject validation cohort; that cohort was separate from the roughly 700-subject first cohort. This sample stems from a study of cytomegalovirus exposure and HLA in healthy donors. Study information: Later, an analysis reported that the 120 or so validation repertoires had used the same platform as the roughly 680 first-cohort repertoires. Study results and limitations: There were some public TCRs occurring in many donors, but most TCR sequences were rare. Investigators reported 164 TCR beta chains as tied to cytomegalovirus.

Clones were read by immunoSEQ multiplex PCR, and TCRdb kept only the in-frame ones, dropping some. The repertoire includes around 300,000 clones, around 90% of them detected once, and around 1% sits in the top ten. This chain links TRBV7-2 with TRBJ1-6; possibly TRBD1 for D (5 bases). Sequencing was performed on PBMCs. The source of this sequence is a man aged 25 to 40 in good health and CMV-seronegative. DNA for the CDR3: TGTGCCAGCAGCTCCCAGACAGTTAGCTCCTATAATTCACCCCTCCACTTT. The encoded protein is CASSSQTVSSYNSPLHF.